Each of the 30 T cell receptor beta chains below was sequenced from the same sample in a study of PD-1 and CTLA-4 blockade in melanoma. The assay was immunoSEQ multiplex PCR, and TCRdb's table has in-frame clones only and misses some. This repertoire shows about 15,000 clones, around three quarters found once; its top ten account for roughly 13%. This specimen was CD8+ T cells from peripheral blood, taken from a patient given anti-PD-1 treatment. These receptors originate from a human donor with melanoma.

The rearrangement uses TRBV4-1 and TRBJ2-3, with 7 bases identical to TRBD1. Germline lookup yields CDR1 MGHRA and CDR2 YSYEKL. The trim removed 4 bases at V and 0 bases at J, leaving 4 bases unmatched. This CDR3 spans 15 amino acids. This CDR3 reads CASSRGQQSTDTQYF. The CDR3 DNA follows: TGCGCCAGCAGCCGGGGACAGCAAAGCACAGATACGCAGTATTTT.

This chain joins TRBV30 and TRBJ2-5, with no clear D. The CDR3 consists of 13 residues. CDR1 is GTSNPN, CDR2 SVGIG, per germline (reference sequence). V lost 4 bases to trimming and J lost 0 bases, with 9 bases between them. CDR3 sequence (DNA): TGTGCCTGGAATGTCCAGTACCAAGAGACCCAGTACTTC. Its translation: CAWNVQYQETQYF.

This chain uses TRBV29-1 with TRBJ1-2, with D hard to call. The V end lost 4 bases, the J end lost 4 bases, and 7 bases lay between the germline ends. Per germline, CDR1 SQVTM and CDR2 ANQGSEA. CDR3 size: 11 residues. This chain's CDR3 is CSVGAGYGYTF. CDR3 coding DNA: TGCAGCGTTGGGGCTGGCTATGGCTACACCTTC. Together with reference TRBV29-1 and TRBJ1-2, the CDR3 gives the full variable domain: SAVISQKPSRDICQRGTSLTIQCQVDSQVTMMFWYRQQPGQSLTLIATANQGSEATYESGFVIDKFPISRPNLTFSTLTVSNMSPEDSSIYLCSVGAGYGYTFGSGTRLTVV.

The V and J genes are TRBV19 and TRBJ2-7; D is perhaps TRBD1 (6 bases). With 3 bases removed from V and 4 bases from J, the gap between germline ends came to 16 bases. The CDR3 is 15 residues long. Germline V CDR1 and CDR2: LNHDA, SQIVND (reference sequence). CDR3 loop: CASSIGSGAGYEQYF. The CDR3 DNA follows: TGTGCCAGTAGTATCGGTTCAGGGGCAGGATACGAGCAGTACTTC.

This chain connects TRBV29-1 to TRBJ2-7; D perhaps matches TRBD1 (6 bases). V was cut by 7 bases and J by 1 base, with 14 bases left in between. Germline lookup yields CDR1 SQVTM and CDR2 ANQGSEA. The CDR3 covers 13 residues. The CDR3 loop reads CSGGIGGSYEQYF. The CDR3 DNA reads TGCAGCGGCGGTATAGGGGGATCCTACGAGCAGTACTTC.

This clone was seen just once. V usage is TRBV13 and J usage is TRBJ1-2; D might be TRBD1 (6 bases). V lost 3 bases and J lost 5, with 16 bases in between. The germline V gene encodes CDR1 PRHDT and CDR2 FYEKMQ (reference sequence). CDR3 size: 15 residues. For the CDR3, the DNA is TGTGCCAGCAGCTTCGGGGCAGGGGATGGGTATGGCTACACCTTC. Translating it yields CASSFGAGDGYGYTF. Full variable domain (rest looked up from reference TRBV13 and TRBJ1-2): AAGVIQSPRHLIKEKRETATLKCYPIPRHDTVYWYQQGPGQDPQFLISFYEKMQSDKGSIPDRFSAQQFSDYHSELNMSSLELGDSALYFCASSFGAGDGYGYTFGSGTRLTVV.

J is TRBJ2-2 and V is TRBV11-2, with a possible D match to TRBD1 (6 bases). Germline values: CDR1 SGHAT, CDR2 FQNNGV. The CDR3 is 15 amino acids. The ends were cut back, 4 bases at V and 1 base at J, with 10 bases in the middle. Here the CDR3 DNA reads TGTGCCAGCAGCTCGCCGGGACAGAACACCGGGGAGCTGTTTTTT. Protein sequence: CASSSPGQNTGELFF.

Only one count was recorded for this clone. The V and J genes are TRBV29-1 and TRBJ2-2; D is unclear. Trimming cost V 6 bases and J 0 bases, with 8 bases left between them. Germline V gene sequence: CDR1 SQVTM, CDR2 ANQGSEA. This CDR3 has 13 residues. The CDR3 loop reads CSVAYSNTGELFF. DNA for the CDR3: TGCAGCGTCGCTTACTCGAACACCGGGGAGCTGTTTTTT.

V usage is TRBV5-1 and J usage is TRBJ2-3, with 8 positions matching TRBD2. CDR3 size: 13 residues. Trimming removed 10 bases from V and 2 bases from J; junction bases left unmatched: 6. Germline CDR1 SGHRS, CDR2 YFSETQ. The CDR3 here is CASNGGVTDTQYF. CDR3 DNA: TGCGCCTCCAACGGGGGGGTCACAGATACGCAGTATTTT.

This clone was seen a handful of times. V is TRBV5-6 and J is TRBJ2-2; 10 bases match TRBD2. From germline, CDR1 is SGHDT and CDR2 YYEEEE. This CDR3 contains 16 residues. V trimming: 4 bases; J trimming: 4 bases; junction bases outside the gene matches: 7. CDR3 nucleotide sequence: TGTGCCAGCAGCCCCCTAGCGGGGGAGAGCACCGGGGAGCTGTTTTTT. As protein: CASSPLAGESTGELFF.

This rearrangement joins TRBV29-1 to TRBJ1-2; TRBD1 matches at 7 bases. CDR1 is SQVTM and CDR2 is ANQGSEA in the germline V gene. V shed 5 bases, J shed 1 base, and the junction held 7 bases outside the gene matches. The CDR3 extends over 14 amino acids. The CDR3 here is CSVLTGTLNYGYTF. The CDR3 DNA reads TGCAGCGTTCTGACAGGGACCCTTAACTATGGCTACACCTTC.

This clone appeared a few times. The chain employs TRBV12-3 or TRBV12-4 and TRBJ2-1; D uncertain. The CDR3 is made up of 12 amino acids. With 6 bases removed from V and 3 bases from J, the gap between germline ends came to 6 bases. The CDR3 reads CASSQDYNEQFF. In nucleotides, the CDR3 is TGTGCCAGCAGCCAGGACTACAATGAGCAGTTCTTC.

This chain joins TRBV7-8 and TRBJ2-3; D is undetermined. The length of the CDR3 is 16 residues. V lost 4 bases to trimming and J lost 6 bases, with 20 bases between them. Germline CDR1 and CDR2: SGHVS and FQNEAQ. The CDR3 DNA follows: TGTGCCAGCAGCTCCGGACGGTATGGGCCCGACGATACGCAGTATTTT. This codes for CASSSGRYGPDDTQYF.

The J gene is TRBJ2-1, the V gene TRBV7-9, with a tentative D call TRBD1 (6 bases). The CDR3 totals 16 residues. Per the germline V gene, CDR1 is SEHNR and CDR2 is FQNEAQ (reference sequence). V lost 5 bases and J lost 4, with 18 bases in between. The CDR3 sequence is CASSPQGLLGYNEQFF. CDR3 in DNA: TGTGCCAGCAGCCCGCAGGGGTTATTGGGGTACAATGAGCAGTTCTTC.

The chain employs TRBV12-5 and TRBJ1-2, with TRBD1 as a possible D gene (6 bases). CDR1 and CDR2 from the germline V gene are LGHNT and FRNRAP. This CDR3 comprises 14 residues. Trimming took 0 bases from V and 3 from J, leaving 8 bases between them. The CDR3 loop reads CASGLVGGYYGYTF. The CDR3 nucleotides are TGTGCTAGTGGTTTGGTGGGGGGCTACTATGGCTACACCTTC.

The chain joins TRBV4-2 to TRBJ2-6; 10 bases are a match to TRBD2. The CDR3 consists of 18 residues. J was trimmed by 1 base and V by 1 base; bases with no gene match: 4. The germline V gene encodes CDR1 LGHNA and CDR2 YNFKEQ. CDR3 bases: TGTGCCAGCAGCCAAGCTAGCGGGAGATTATCTGGGGCCAACGTCCTGACTTTC. Translation: CASSQASGRLSGANVLTF.

This clone has just one count. Germline is not matched at one junction end, which may reflect a read error. As DNA, the CDR3 is TGCGCCAGCAGCCCTCGGTCCACTTCCGAATACAAGGTCTTC. Translated, it gives CASSPRSTSEYKVF. This chain connects TRBV4-1 to TRBJ2-1, with unresolved D. This CDR3 has 14 residues. Germline CDR1 is MGHRA and CDR2 is YSYEKL.

The sample holds a few counts of this clone. The rearrangement uses TRBV7-2 and TRBJ1-1; tentatively, D is TRBD1 (6 bases). The length of the CDR3 is 15 residues. V was pared by 4 bases and J by 0 bases, with 12 bases between. CDR1 SGHTA and CDR2 FQGNSA come from the germline V gene. The CDR3 protein is CASSSGAAMNTEAFF. In DNA form, the CDR3 reads TGTGCCAGCAGCTCGGGGGCAGCTATGAACACTGAAGCTTTCTTT.

The V call is TRBV11-2, the J call TRBJ1-2; D gene uncertain. CDR1 SGHAT and CDR2 FQNNGV come from the germline V gene. Trimming pared 0 bases from V and 8 bases from J, leaving 10 bases between. The CDR3 has 13 amino acids. As DNA, the CDR3 is TGTGCCAGCAGCTTAGATCTCCAGCACGGCTACACCTTC. The encoded protein is CASSLDLQHGYTF.

This clone was picked up a small number of times. The V and J genes are TRBV20-1 and TRBJ1-3; unclear D gene. This CDR3 is 11 amino acids long. V lost 3 bases to trimming and J lost 2 bases, with 2 bases between them. The V gene's germline CDR1 is DFQATT and CDR2 SNEGSKA (reference sequence). In nucleotides, the CDR3 is TGCAGTGCTAGCACTGGAAACACCATATATTTT. Its translation: CSASTGNTIYF.

The chain recombines TRBV11-2 with TRBJ2-3, with 9 positions matching TRBD1. Germline CDR1 reads SGHAT; CDR2 reads FQNNGV. V gave up 5 bases and J gave up 7 bases; unmatched junction bases: 7. The CDR3 loop spans 14 amino acids. CDR3 region: CASSVGQGSNTQYF. For the CDR3, the DNA is TGTGCCAGCAGCGTGGGACAGGGCTCGAATACGCAGTATTTT.

The rearrangement links TRBV10-2 to TRBJ1-2; D is unclear. This CDR3 has 14 amino acids. CDR1 WSHSY and CDR2 SAAADI come from the germline V gene. The V gene lost 2 bases and the J gene lost 8 bases, with 15 bases spanning the gap. In nucleotides, the CDR3 is TGCGCCAGCAGTGAGCTTCGCCTCATGAGCGGCTACACCTTC. Residues: CASSELRLMSGYTF.

The V call is TRBV7-6, the J call TRBJ2-7; TRBD1 might be the D (5 bases). Trimming pared 5 bases from V and 4 bases from J, leaving 12 bases between. CDR1 is SGHVS, CDR2 FNYEAQ, per germline. The CDR3 is 13 residues long. The CDR3 region has the DNA TGTGCCAGCAGCATAGGGGAAAGGTACGAGCAGTACTTC. Protein: CASSIGERYEQYF.

In nucleotides, the CDR3 is TGTGCCACGAATAGTGGGTTCGGGTCCTACGAGCAGTACTTC. Encoded protein: CATNSGFGSYEQYF. V and J are TRBV2 and TRBJ2-7; no reliable D call. This CDR3 comprises 14 residues. The V end lost 10 bases, the J end lost 1 base, and 17 bases lay between the germline ends. The germline V gene encodes CDR1 SNHLY and CDR2 FYNNEI.

J is TRBJ2-1 and V is TRBV14, with a possible D match to TRBD2 (6 bases). Trimming shortened V by 1 base and J by 0 bases, and 19 bases separated the two germline ends. Germline lookup yields CDR1 SGHDN and CDR2 FVKESK. The CDR3 is made up of 19 amino acids. CDR3 in amino acids: CASSQGSEGGASSYNEQFF. CDR3 bases: TGTGCCAGCAGCCAAGGGTCTGAAGGCGGGGCAAGCTCCTACAATGAGCAGTTCTTC.

The chain links TRBV5-4 to TRBJ2-7; TRBD2 might be the D (5 bases). This CDR3 is 16 amino acids long. V was pared by 5 bases and J by 1 base, with 19 bases between. Germline assignment: CDR1 SGHNT and CDR2 YYREEE (reference sequence). CDR3 DNA: TGTGCCAGCAGTGGACGCCAAGGTGCGGGTTCCTACGAGCAGTACTTC. This codes for CASSGRQGAGSYEQYF.

The CDR3 DNA sequence: TGCGCCAGCAGCTTGCGGACGGGGAAAGAGACCCAGTACTTC. Its translation is CASSLRTGKETQYF. This rearrangement joins TRBV5-1 to TRBJ2-5, with D perhaps matching TRBD2 (5 bases). From germline, CDR1 is SGHRS and CDR2 YFSETQ. Trimming pared 1 base from V and 3 bases from J, leaving 10 bases between. This CDR3 is 14 amino acids long.

The chain employs TRBV27 and TRBJ2-2, with D uncertain. Trimming pared 4 bases from V and 7 bases from J, leaving 10 bases between. CDR1 is MNHEY, CDR2 SMNVEV, per germline (reference sequence). This CDR3 comprises 13 residues. The CDR3 reads CASSWVLHGELFF. DNA of the CDR3: TGTGCCAGCAGTTGGGTATTACACGGGGAGCTGTTTTTT.

This clone has a handful of counts. The chain carries TRBV14 and TRBJ2-1; TRBD2 aligns across 7 bases. J lost 5 bases, V lost 4 bases, and 8 bases had no gene match. The CDR3 contains 15 residues. CDR1 SGHDN and CDR2 FVKESK come from the germline V gene. The CDR3: CASSPLVGGHNEQFF. In DNA, the CDR3 is TGTGCCAGCAGCCCACTCGTGGGAGGGCACAATGAGCAGTTCTTC.

This chain links TRBV6-6 with TRBJ1-1, with a weak D call TRBD1 (5 bases). Germline loops: CDR1 MNHNY, CDR2 SVGAGI (reference sequence). V gave up 6 bases and J gave up 11 bases, with 13 bases separating them. The CDR3 is made up of 11 amino acids. The CDR3 spells CASRTGTWAFF. DNA of the CDR3: TGTGCCAGCAGGACCGGGACGTGGGCTTTCTTT.